This passage covers 18 T cell receptor beta chains from one sample sequenced in a study of cytomegalovirus exposure and HLA in healthy donors. PCR involved 60 Vbeta and 13 Jbeta primers. The method was immunoSEQ multiplex PCR; TCRdb's version includes in-frame clones alone and lacks a portion of them. The data show fewer than 150,000 clones, with roughly four fifths seen just once and over 2.5% held by the top ten. Source material: PBMCs. The receptors shown here come from a male donor in good health and CMV-seronegative.

CDR3 sequence reads: CASRLQGGVNSPLHF. The CDR3 region has the DNA TGTGCCAGCCGTCTACAGGGGGGTGTGAATTCACCCCTCCACTTT. The J gene is TRBJ1-6, the V gene TRBV2; 8 nucleotides align to TRBD1. In germline, CDR1 is SNHLY, CDR2 FYNNEI. After removal of 8 bases from V and 7 bases from J, the junction contained 10 bases not matched to a gene. The CDR3 covers 15 residues.

The chain recombines TRBV6-5 with TRBJ1-2; D may be TRBD1 (6 bases). Per germline, CDR1 MNHEY and CDR2 SVGAGI. This CDR3 has 11 amino acids. Deletions cut 6 bases from V and 9 bases from J, with 11 bases between. CDR3 DNA sequence: TGTGCCAGCAGCAAAGGACAGAGCTACACCTTC. Protein product: CASSKGQSYTF.

This chain uses TRBV4-1 with TRBJ1-2; 7 nucleotides align to TRBD1. The trim removed 3 bases at V and 4 bases at J, leaving 8 bases unmatched. Germline lookup yields CDR1 MGHRA and CDR2 YSYEKL. The CDR3 contains 15 residues. The CDR3 DNA follows: TGCGCCAGCAGCCACAGATATGAGGGGGCCTATGGCTACACCTTC. It yields the protein CASSHRYEGAYGYTF.

V is TRBV7-9 and J is TRBJ1-5; D remains ambiguous. Germline values: CDR1 SEHNR, CDR2 FQNEAQ (reference sequence). Between the trimmed V and J ends, which lost 1 base and 0 bases, there was a span of 4 bases. This CDR3 has 14 amino acids. CDR3 bases: TGTGCCAGCAGCTTAGGCTATAGCAATCAGCCCCAGCATTTT. Amino acid sequence: CASSLGYSNQPQHF.

V and J are TRBV4-3 and TRBJ1-2; D ambiguous. Trimming cost V 2 bases and J 2 bases, with 3 bases left between them. The CDR3 runs 12 residues. CDR1 and CDR2 from the germline V gene are LGHNA and YSLEER. CDR3 sequence reads: CASSQLNYGYTF. CDR3 coding DNA: TGCGCCAGCAGCCAACTCAACTATGGCTACACCTTC.

This clone was observed a handful of times. This chain connects TRBV10-1 to TRBJ2-1; 14 nucleotides line up with TRBD2. Trimming at V came to 3 bases and at J to 2 bases, leaving 12 bases not matched to a gene. There are 20 residues in the CDR3. Germline V lookup: CDR1 WNHNN, CDR2 SYGVQD (reference sequence). In DNA form, the CDR3 reads TGCGCCAGCAGTGAATCACCGAGGACTAGCGGGAGGCCAACCTACAATGAGCAGTTCTTC. It translates to CASSESPRTSGRPTYNEQFF.

This chain joins TRBV10-1 and TRBJ2-1; TRBD2 matches at 7 bases. The CDR3 runs 14 residues. Germline V CDR1 and CDR2: WNHNN, SYGVQD (reference sequence). Trimming took 0 bases from V and 7 from J; bases not matched to a gene: 3. CDR3 coding DNA: TGCGCCAGCAGTGAGTCGGGACTACAAAATGAGCAGTTCTTC. Its protein product is CASSESGLQNEQFF.

V usage is TRBV27 and J usage is TRBJ1-4, with 8 nucleotides matching TRBD1. Germline CDR1 reads MNHEY; CDR2 reads SMNVEV (reference sequence). The CDR3 length is 16 residues. V was pared by 5 bases and J by 8 bases, with 13 bases of the junction left unmatched. CDR3 nucleotides: TGTGCCAGCAGTCGGGACAGGCCCCTATCTTACGAAAAACTGTTTTTT. Its protein product is CASSRDRPLSYEKLFF.

This clone came up once. V is TRBV29-1 and J is TRBJ2-7; D is perhaps TRBD2 (5 bases). The CDR3 loop spans 14 amino acids. Germline V gives CDR1 SQVTM, CDR2 ANQGSEA. Trimming took off 6 bases at V and 6 bases at J, with 21 bases between the two ends. The CDR3, as DNA: TGCAGCGTGCTCCTCGGACTCCACACGCCCGAGCAGTACTTC. Its translation is CSVLLGLHTPEQYF.

The rearrangement uses TRBV29-1 and TRBJ2-2; TRBD1 aligns across 9 bases. J was trimmed by 1 base and V by 8 bases; bases with no gene match: 2. The germline V gene encodes CDR1 SQVTM and CDR2 ANQGSEA. CDR3 length: 13 amino acids. In nucleotides, the CDR3 is TGCAGCATGGGACAGGGGAACACCGGGGAGCTGTTTTTT. This translates into CSMGQGNTGELFF.

In its sample, this clone was seen a few times. The chain couples TRBV29-1 to TRBJ1-1, with D possibly matching TRBD1 (6 bases). V gave up 7 bases and J gave up 7 bases, with 16 bases separating them. CDR1 SQVTM and CDR2 ANQGSEA come from the germline V gene. The CDR3 spans 12 residues. This chain's CDR3 is CSASRGGGEAFF. CDR3 in DNA: TGCAGCGCCAGTCGGGGGGGCGGTGAAGCTTTCTTT.

This chain uses TRBV5-1 with TRBJ2-5; the D gene is possibly TRBD2 (6 bases). V was clipped by 4 bases and J by 1 base, with 8 bases between them. Germline CDR1 and CDR2: SGHRS and YFSETQ. There are 13 residues in the CDR3. CDR3 residues: CASSRESQETQYF. In DNA form, the CDR3 reads TGCGCCAGCAGCCGGGAGAGCCAAGAGACCCAGTACTTC.

The chain has TRBV25-1 and TRBJ2-3; tentatively, D is TRBD1 (6 bases). This CDR3 has 15 residues. V was shortened by 2 bases and J by 2 bases, with 11 bases between the two germline ends. Germline V gene sequence: CDR1 MGHDK, CDR2 SYGVNS. The CDR3 region is CASSERAGDTDTQYF. DNA of the CDR3: TGTGCCAGCAGTGAACGGGCAGGGGACACAGATACGCAGTATTTT.

This chain connects TRBV4-3 to TRBJ2-6; D is unclear. The CDR3 is made up of 15 amino acids. With 2 bases removed from V and 0 bases from J, the gap between germline ends came to 5 bases. Germline values: CDR1 LGHNA, CDR2 YSLEER. The CDR3 here is CASSQYISGANVLTF. The CDR3 DNA reads as TGCGCCAGCAGCCAATACATCTCTGGGGCCAACGTCCTGACTTTC.

This clone was counted only a few times. The rearrangement links TRBV20-1 to TRBJ2-3; no firm D call. The CDR3 extends over 11 amino acids. Germline V lookup: CDR1 DFQATT, CDR2 SNEGSKA (reference sequence). V shed 3 bases and J shed 6 bases, with 7 bases lying between them. As DNA, the CDR3 is TGCAGTGCTAGTACAACCGATACGCAGTATTTT. Protein sequence: CSASTTDTQYF.

The table lists this clone with a count of one. Distinct nucleotide sequences in the sample also encode this CDR3. This sequence joins TRBV9 and TRBJ2-1, with D maybe TRBD2 (5 bases). V dropped 0 bases and J dropped 2 bases, with 9 bases sitting between them. Per germline, CDR1 SGDLS and CDR2 YYNGEE. This CDR3 is built from 15 residues. This CDR3 is CASSVGGGTYNEQFF. The CDR3 nucleotides read TGTGCCAGCAGCGTAGGAGGAGGCACCTACAATGAGCAGTTCTTC.

The chain has TRBV30 and TRBJ2-7; TRBD2 might be the D (6 bases). This CDR3 has 15 amino acids. Trimming pared 2 bases from V and 2 bases from J, leaving 16 bases between. Germline lookup yields CDR1 GTSNPN and CDR2 SVGIG (reference sequence). The CDR3 region has the DNA TGTGCCTGGAGTCGGCGGGGCAGGCCAGCCTACGAGCAGTACTTC. Protein sequence: CAWSRRGRPAYEQYF.

The V and J genes are TRBV7-8 and TRBJ2-7, with 9 bases aligning to TRBD1. Looked up from germline, CDR1 is SGHVS and CDR2 is FQNEAQ. Trimming removed 6 bases from V and 1 base from J; junction bases left unmatched: 7. The CDR3 is 15 residues long. CDR3 amino acids: CASRYTGTGSYEQYF. The CDR3 coding sequence is TGTGCCAGCAGGTATACCGGGACAGGGTCCTACGAGCAGTACTTC. The full variable domain, completed using reference TRBV7-8 and TRBJ2-7, is GAGVSQSPRYKVAKRGQDVALRCDPISGHVSLFWYQQALGQGPEFLTYFQNEAQLDKSGLPSDRFFAERPEGSVSTLKIQRTQQEDSAVYLCASRYTGTGSYEQYFGPGTRLTVT.